A selection of T cell receptor beta chains follows, all from one sample in a study of CD8 T cells in ankylosing spondylitis. TCRdb used MiXCR to reprocess the 5' RACE reads, holding one entry per CDR3 protein. Of about 240,000 distinct CDR3 sequences in the sample, over 8.5% were seen once. The sequencing input was blood, either unsorted or a sorted T cell fraction (not recorded which). These receptor sequences come from a male donor with ankylosing spondylitis or in good health (not recorded which). Each CDR3 is given with its conserved first and last residue. The order of the fields is D gene, V gene, CDR3 length, J gene, clone size, CDR3 DNA, CDR3 protein. A D gene is named only where the DNA matches it firmly. Size tells how often a clone was seen (once, few, many) or the class of an expanded clone, and some rows leave it out.

.	TRBV9	13	TRBJ2-7	many	TGTGCCAGCAGCGTAGGCGTCATCGGAGAGCAGTACTTC	CASSVGVIGEQYF
.	TRBV7-6	16	TRBJ2-3	many	TGTGCCAGCAGTCCCCTCCCAGGTGGGGGCACAGATACGCAGTATTTT	CASSPLPGGGTDTQYF
TRBD1	TRBV5-5	15	TRBJ1-1	few	TGTGCCAGCAGCTTGGATCACAGGGGGGGGACTGAAGCTTTCTTT	CASSLDHRGGTEAFF
TRBD2	TRBV13	14	TRBJ2-7	.	TGTGCCAGCAGCGTCGGACTAGCGGGAGATGAGCAGTACTTC	CASSVGLAGDEQYF
.	TRBV7-2	14	TRBJ2-2	many	TGTGCCAGCAGCTCCCGCGGGACTGACGGGGAGCTGTTTTTT	CASSSRGTDGELFF
.	TRBV7-2	13	TRBJ1-1	many	TGTGCCAGCAGCCGTGATCCCAGGACTGAAGCTTTCTTT	CASSRDPRTEAFF
.	TRBV5-1	16	TRBJ2-6	many	TGCGCCAGCAGCTTCGGAGGCAGCTCTGGGGCCAACGTCCTGACTTTC	CASSFGGSSGANVLTF
.	TRBV10-3	14	TRBJ2-2	many	TGTGCCATCAGTGAACGGGGATACACCGGGGAGCTGTTTTTT	CAISERGYTGELFF
.	TRBV13	14	TRBJ2-7	many	TGTGCCAGCAGCTTAGAGGGTTCGGATGCCGAGCAGTACTTC	CASSLEGSDAEQYF
TRBD2	TRBV20-1	19	TRBJ2-2	many	TGCAGTGCTAGAGATTTTGGGGGTAGCGGGAGACGAGGCACCGGGGAGCTGTTTTTT	CSARDFGGSGRRGTGELFF
.	TRBV6-2/TRBV6-3	14	TRBJ2-3	many	TGTGCCAGCAGTTACTCTGCAGCGTCCGATACGCAGTATTTT	CASSYSAASDTQYF
.	TRBV7-2	16	TRBJ1-1	many	TGTGCCAGCAGCTTAGCTTCTTGGGGAATTAACACTGAAGCTTTCTTT	CASSLASWGINTEAFF
.	TRBV10-3	13	TRBJ2-5	many	TGTGCCATCAGTGGGGGCCTTAAAGAGACCCAGTACTTC	CAISGGLKETQYF
TRBD1	TRBV7-2	15	TRBJ1-5	many	TGTGCCAGCAGCACCGGGACAGGCACTTATCAGCCCCAGCATTTT	CASSTGTGTYQPQHF
.	TRBV29-1	13	TRBJ2-7	many	TGCAGCGTGGTACAGGCCAAGTTCTACGAGCAGTACTTC	CSVVQAKFYEQYF
TRBD1	TRBV7-8	16	TRBJ2-1	many	TGTGCCAGCAGCCCCCGACCCAGGGGGTCCTACAATGAGCAGTTCTTC	CASSPRPRGSYNEQFF
TRBD1	TRBV2	16	TRBJ2-4	many	TGTGCCAGCAGTACGGACAGGGAGGCAGCCAAAAACATTCAGTACTTC	CASSTDREAAKNIQYF
.	TRBV5-6	15	TRBJ1-1	many	TGTGCCAGCAGCAAACTTGGTAAAATCCAGGTTGAAGCTTTCTTT	CASSKLGKIQVEAFF
TRBD1	TRBV7-3	17	TRBJ2-1	.	TGTGCCAGCAGCTTATTCGGAGGGGACAGGGGAAACAATGAGCAGTTCTTC	CASSLFGGDRGNNEQFF
.	TRBV12-5	14	TRBJ2-7	many	TGTGCTAGTGGGACCGGGACTGCCGCCTACGAGCAGTACTTC	CASGTGTAAYEQYF
.	TRBV12-3/TRBV12-4	15	TRBJ2-2	many	TGTGCCAGCAGTTTCGGGGCGAGGAACACCGGGGAGCTGTTTTTT	CASSFGARNTGELFF
.	TRBV6-5	15	TRBJ1-6	many	TGTGCCAGCAGTTACTCTACACACAAAATGTCACCCCTCCACTTT	CASSYSTHKMSPLHF
TRBD1	TRBV5-5	15	TRBJ2-4	few	TGTGCCAGCCGGCCGGGACAGGGGGCTTACAACATTCAGTACTTC	CASRPGQGAYNIQYF
.	TRBV20-1	13	TRBJ2-7	many	TGCAGTGCTAGGGGGGGACAGACCTACGAGCAGTACTTC	CSARGGQTYEQYF
TRBD1	TRBV20-1	13	TRBJ2-1	many	TGCAGTGCTGGGACAGGGTCGTACAATGAGCAGTTCTTC	CSAGTGSYNEQFF
TRBD1	TRBV6-4	14	TRBJ2-1	few	TGTGCCAGCAGTCGAACCGGGACAGGGATAGAGCAGTTCTTC	CASSRTGTGIEQFF
.	TRBV29-1	14	TRBJ2-2	many	TGCAGCGTTCTTCGGGAGATCAACACCGGGGAGCTGTTTTTT	CSVLREINTGELFF